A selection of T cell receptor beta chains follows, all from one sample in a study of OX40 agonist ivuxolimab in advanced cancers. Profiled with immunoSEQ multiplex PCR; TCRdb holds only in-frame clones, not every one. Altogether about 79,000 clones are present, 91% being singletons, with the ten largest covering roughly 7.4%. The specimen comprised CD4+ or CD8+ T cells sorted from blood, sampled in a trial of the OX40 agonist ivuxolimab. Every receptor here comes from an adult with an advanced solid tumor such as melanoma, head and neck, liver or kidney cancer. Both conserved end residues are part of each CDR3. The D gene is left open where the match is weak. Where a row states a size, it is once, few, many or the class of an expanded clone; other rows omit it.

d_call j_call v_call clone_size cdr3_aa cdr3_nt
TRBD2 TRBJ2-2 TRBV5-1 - CASSRTSGSANTGELFF TGCGCCAGCAGCAGGACTAGCGGGAGCGCGAACACCGGGGAGCTGTTTTTT
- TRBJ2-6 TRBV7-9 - CASSPGANVLTF TGTGCCAGCAGCCCGGGGGCCAACGTCCTGACTTTC
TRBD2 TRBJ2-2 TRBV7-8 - CASSLKAAGVSTGELFF TGTGCCAGCAGCTTAAAGGCGGCGGGAGTGAGCACCGGGGAGCTGTTTTTT
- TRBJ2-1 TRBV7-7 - CASSAGLGEQFF TGTGCTAGCAGCGCCGGCCTAGGTGAGCAGTTCTTC
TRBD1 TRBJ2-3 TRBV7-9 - CASSLTGTGTDTQYF TGTGCCAGCAGCTTAACCGGGACAGGGACAGATACGCAGTATTTT
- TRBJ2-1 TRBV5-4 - CASNVLDGNEQFF TGTGCCAGCAACGTACTAGATGGCAATGAGCAGTTCTTC
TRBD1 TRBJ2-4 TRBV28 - CARGTGRGIAKNIQYF TGTGCCAGAGGGACAGGGCGGGGGATAGCCAAAAACATTCAGTACTTC
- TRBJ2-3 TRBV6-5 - CASSYSAPRFTDTQYF TGTGCCAGCAGTTACTCGGCCCCGCGGTTCACAGATACGCAGTATTTT
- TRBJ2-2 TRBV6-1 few CASSIQLNTGELFF TGTGCCAGCAGTATACAGCTTAACACCGGGGAGCTGTTTTTT
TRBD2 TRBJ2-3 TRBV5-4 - CASSQGLAGVATDTQYF TGTGCCAGCAGCCAGGGACTAGCGGGAGTGGCGACAGATACGCAGTATTTT
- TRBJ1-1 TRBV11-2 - CASSLAMGEAFF TGTGCCAGCAGCTTAGCCATGGGGGAAGCTTTCTTT
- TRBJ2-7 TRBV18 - CASSSGPSSYEQYF TGTGCCAGCTCATCGGGACCTAGCTCCTACGAGCAGTACTTC
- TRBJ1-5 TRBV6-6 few CASSPRPGPSNQPQHF TGTGCCAGCAGTCCCCGCCCAGGTCCTAGCAATCAGCCCCAGCATTTT
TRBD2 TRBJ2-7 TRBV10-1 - CASRLGTSGPQYF TGCGCCAGCAGACTCGGGACTAGCGGACCGCAGTACTTC
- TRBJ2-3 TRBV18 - CASSPSRAEGRGLWQYF TGTGCCAGCTCACCATCGAGGGCCGAGGGGCGCGGTTTATGGCAGTATTTT
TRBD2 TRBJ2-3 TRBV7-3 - CATATSGRRSDTQYF TGTGCCACGGCGACTAGCGGGAGACGGTCAGATACGCAGTATTTT
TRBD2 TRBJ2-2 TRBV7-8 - CASRQTSGMNTGELFF TGTGCCAGCAGACAGACTAGCGGGATGAACACCGGGGAGCTGTTTTTT
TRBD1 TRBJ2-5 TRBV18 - CASSPYRGLETQYF TGTGCCAGCTCACCGTACAGGGGGCTAGAGACCCAGTACTTC
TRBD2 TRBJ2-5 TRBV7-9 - CASSLGGLAGETQYF TGTGCCAGCAGCTTAGGGGGACTAGCGGGAGAGACCCAGTACTTC
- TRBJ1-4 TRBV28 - CASSLWAGPNEKLFF TGTGCCAGCAGTTTATGGGCAGGACCTAATGAAAAACTGTTTTTT
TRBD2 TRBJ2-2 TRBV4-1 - CASSQEASGWARELFF TGCGCCAGCAGCCAAGAGGCTAGCGGGTGGGCAAGGGAGCTGTTTTTT
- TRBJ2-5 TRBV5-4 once CASSQGRGAAHQETQYF TGTGCCAGCAGCCAGGGTAGAGGGGCGGCCCATCAAGAGACCCAGTACTTC
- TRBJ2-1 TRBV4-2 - CASSQDPSTGPRFF TGTGCCAGCAGCCAAGACCCCAGCACAGGGCCCAGGTTCTTC
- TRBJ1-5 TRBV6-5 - CASSFLGIGGNQPQHF TGTGCCAGCAGTTTCCTCGGGATTGGTGGCAATCAGCCCCAGCATTTT
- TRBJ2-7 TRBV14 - CASSQGSYEQYF TGTGCCAGCAGCCAAGGCTCCTACGAGCAGTACTTC
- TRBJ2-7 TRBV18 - CASSPLGSYEQYF TGTGCCAGCTCTCCCCTGGGGTCCTACGAGCAGTACTTC
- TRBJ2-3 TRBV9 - CASSVAVAANTDTQYF TGTGCCAGCAGCGTAGCGGTAGCGGCCAACACAGATACGCAGTATTTT
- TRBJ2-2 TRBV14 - CASSQVVNTGELFF TGTGCCAGCAGCCAAGTTGTGAACACCGGGGAGCTGTTTTTT
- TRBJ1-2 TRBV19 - CASSPARGYKNGYTF TGTGCCAGTAGTCCCGCTCGAGGGTATAAGAATGGCTACACCTTC
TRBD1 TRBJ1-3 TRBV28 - CASSLGDRSSGNTIYF TGTGCCAGCAGTTTGGGGGACAGGAGCTCTGGAAACACCATATATTTT
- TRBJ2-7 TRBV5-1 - CASSLEAGPYEQYF TGCGCCAGCAGCTTGGAGGCGGGCCCCTACGAGCAGTACTTC
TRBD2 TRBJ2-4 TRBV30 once CAWSRGLAGGGDIQYF TGTGCCTGGAGTAGGGGACTAGCGGGAGGGGGTGACATTCAGTACTTC
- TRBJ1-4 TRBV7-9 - CASSLLGTSNEKLFF TGTGCCAGCAGCTTACTCGGGACCTCTAATGAAAAACTGTTTTTT
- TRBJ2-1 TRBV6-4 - CASSDCRGSGFQYGYNEQFF TGTGCCAGCAGTGATTGCCGGGGTAGCGGATTTCAATACGGCTACAATGAGCAGTTCTTC
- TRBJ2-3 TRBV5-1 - CASSTASTDTQYF TGCGCCAGCAGCACCGCAAGCACAGATACGCAGTATTTT
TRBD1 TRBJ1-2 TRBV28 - CASSTGDRTYYGYTF TGTGCCAGCAGTACCGGGGACAGGACCTACTATGGCTACACCTTC
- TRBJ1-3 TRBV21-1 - CASSRVGNTIYF TGTGCCAGCAGCCGGGTTGGAAACACCATATATTTT
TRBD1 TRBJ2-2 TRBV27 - CASSSGGTATGELFF TGTGCCAGCAGTTCAGGGGGCACGGCCACCGGGGAGCTGTTTTTT
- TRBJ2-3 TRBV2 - CASREGPISTDTQYF TGTGCCAGCAGGGAGGGACCAATAAGCACAGATACGCAGTATTTT
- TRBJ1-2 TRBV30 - CAWSVGGANYGYTF TGTGCCTGGAGTGTAGGAGGGGCTAACTATGGCTACACCTTC
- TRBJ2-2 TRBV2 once CASSPGRSNTGELFF TGTGCCAGCAGTCCGGGACGATCGAACACCGGGGAGCTGTTTTTT
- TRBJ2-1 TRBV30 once CAWSRTGTSSYNEQFF TGTGCCTGGAGTCGGACAGGGACTAGCTCCTACAATGAGCAGTTCTTC
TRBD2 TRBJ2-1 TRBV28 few CASRGLAGAGNEQFF TGTGCCAGCAGAGGACTAGCGGGAGCAGGGAATGAGCAGTTCTTC
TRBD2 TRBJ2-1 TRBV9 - CASSTSGIWYNEQFF TGTGCCAGCAGCACAAGCGGGATCTGGTACAATGAGCAGTTCTTC
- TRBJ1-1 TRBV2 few CASISLRMNTEAFF TGTGCCAGCATTTCCCTACGGATGAACACTGAAGCTTTCTTT
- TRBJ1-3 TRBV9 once CASSVATGFDTIYF TGTGCCAGCAGCGTAGCTACTGGTTTCGACACCATATATTTT
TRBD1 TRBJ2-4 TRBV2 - CASTGQGGNIQYF TGTGCCAGCACCGGACAGGGGGGAAACATTCAGTACTTC
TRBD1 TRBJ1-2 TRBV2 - CASSPTEGAAGYGYTF TGTGCCAGCAGTCCCACCGAGGGGGCGGCGGGCTATGGCTACACCTTC
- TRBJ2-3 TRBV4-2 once CASSVDPVSTDTQYF TGTGCCAGCAGCGTGGACCCCGTCAGCACAGATACGCAGTATTTT
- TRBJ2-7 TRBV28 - CASSSGLPYEQYF TGTGCCAGCAGTTCGGGACTGCCCTACGAGCAGTACTTC